Listed below are T cell receptor beta chains from one sample, sequenced in a study of T cell responses to AZD1222 COVID-19 vaccine. The data were produced by immunoSEQ multiplex PCR, yet TCRdb's version contains in-frame clones alone and is incomplete. The sample holds about 130,000 clones, approximately 89% seen once. This sample comprised peripheral blood, obtained on day 0 of AZD1222 vaccination. The receptors originated from an adult in good health. The CDR3 runs from the conserved cysteine through the conserved F or W. D genes are given only for firm matches. Size tells how often a clone was seen (once, few, many) or the class of an expanded clone, and some rows leave it out.

j_gene,abundance,d_gene,v_gene,CDR3aa,CDR3nt
TRBJ1-2,-,TRBD1,TRBV7-2,CASSLDNRGTRYGYTF,TGTGCCAGCAGCTTAGACAACAGGGGGACTCGTTATGGCTACACCTTC
TRBJ1-3,-,-,TRBV5-6,CASRGTDGNTIYF,TGTGCCAGCAGAGGGACTGATGGAAACACCATATATTTT
TRBJ2-5,-,-,TRBV30,CAWSRGNQETQYF,TGTGCCTGGAGTCGGGGGAACCAAGAGACCCAGTACTTC
TRBJ1-1,-,-,TRBV6-5,CASSPLYRVNTEAFF,TGTGCCAGCAGCCCCTTATACAGGGTAAACACTGAAGCTTTCTTT
TRBJ2-3,-,-,TRBV12-5,CASGGGLVEADTQYF,TGTGCTAGTGGGGGGGGTCTCGTCGAGGCAGATACGCAGTATTTT
TRBJ1-2,once,TRBD1,TRBV6-5,CASRLPGQGGGYTF,TGTGCCAGCAGGCTTCCGGGACAGGGCGGTGGCTACACCTTC
TRBJ1-5,once,-,TRBV30,CAWSVSLGQPQHF,TGTGCCTGGAGTGTATCATTGGGTCAGCCCCAGCATTTT
TRBJ1-3,-,-,TRBV2,CASSAVAGGNTIYF,TGTGCCAGCAGTGCTGTTGCGGGAGGAAACACCATATATTTT
TRBJ1-2,-,-,TRBV12-3/TRBV12-4,CASSLAQDRGYTF,TGTGCCAGCAGTTTAGCACAGGACCGTGGCTACACCTTC
TRBJ2-5,-,-,TRBV5-4,CASSFGGGGGQETQYF,TGTGCCAGCAGCTTTGGAGGGGGCGGAGGGCAAGAGACCCAGTACTTC
TRBJ2-1,-,-,TRBV11-3,CASSPLRGSVNEQFF,TGTGCCAGCAGCCCCCTCCGGGGATCCGTCAATGAGCAGTTCTTC
TRBJ2-5,-,TRBD1,TRBV5-1,CASSLLPGQGGETQYF,TGCGCCAGCAGCCTCCTCCCGGGACAGGGTGGGGAGACCCAGTACTTC
TRBJ1-1,-,TRBD1,TRBV29-1,CSVGQGEDEAFF,TGCAGCGTTGGACAGGGGGAGGATGAAGCTTTCTTT
TRBJ2-5,-,TRBD1,TRBV7-9,CASSLVSGGDETQYF,TGTGCCAGCAGCTTAGTTTCAGGGGGCGATGAGACCCAGTACTTC
TRBJ2-1,-,TRBD1,TRBV5-1,CASRLGTGGFNEQFF,TGCGCCAGCAGGTTGGGGACAGGAGGCTTCAATGAGCAGTTCTTC
TRBJ2-7,few,-,TRBV6-5,CASSYTSGLGYEQYF,TGTGCCAGCAGTTACACATCAGGGTTGGGCTACGAGCAGTACTTC
TRBJ1-4,-,-,TRBV6-5,CATVRGFNEKLFF,TGTGCCACTGTCAGGGGCTTTAATGAAAAACTGTTTTTT
TRBJ2-3,-,-,TRBV12-3/TRBV12-4,CASSQSNTDTQYF,TGTGCCAGCAGTCAATCGAACACAGATACGCAGTATTTT
TRBJ1-1,-,-,TRBV29-1,CSASRGSNTEAFF,TGCAGCGCCTCCAGGGGATCGAACACTGAAGCTTTCTTT
TRBJ2-6,-,-,TRBV29-1,CSVGRDGANVLTF,TGCAGCGTTGGCAGGGATGGGGCCAACGTCCTGACTTTC
TRBJ2-7,-,-,TRBV11-2,CASSMARSSYEQYF,TGTGCCAGCAGCATGGCGAGGAGCTCCTACGAGCAGTACTTC
TRBJ1-5,-,-,TRBV30,CAWNNGWNQPQHF,TGTGCCTGGAACAACGGGTGGAATCAGCCCCAGCATTTT
TRBJ1-2,-,TRBD1,TRBV27,CASKKFMMGQGYGYTF,TGTGCCAGCAAAAAGTTTATGATGGGACAGGGCTATGGCTACACCTTC
TRBJ1-1,-,TRBD1,TRBV6-5,CASSYGGTGDTEAFF,TGTGCCAGCAGTTACGGAGGGACAGGGGATACTGAAGCTTTCTTT
TRBJ1-1,-,-,TRBV7-2,CASSNPTRTENTEAFF,TGTGCCAGCAGCAACCCCACCCGGACAGAGAACACTGAAGCTTTCTTT
TRBJ1-1,-,TRBD1,TRBV18,CASSPRDRGTEAFF,TGTGCCAGCTCACCACGGGACAGGGGCACTGAAGCTTTCTTT
TRBJ1-2,once,TRBD1,TRBV14,CASSRPGQGVYGYTF,TGTGCCAGCAGCCGTCCGGGACAGGGGGTATATGGCTACACCTTC
TRBJ2-1,-,-,TRBV7-7,CASSRELGAYNEQFF,TGTGCTAGCAGCCGGGAGCTTGGGGCCTACAATGAGCAGTTCTTC
TRBJ1-5,-,-,TRBV7-2,CASSGGSNQPQHF,TGTGCCAGCAGCGGTGGGAGCAATCAGCCCCAGCATTTT
TRBJ2-2,-,-,TRBV9,CASSDYGPRRGGVVRGTGELFF,TGTGCCAGCAGCGACTACGGACCTCGTAGAGGCGGGGTAGTTCGAGGGACCGGGGAGCTGTTTTTT
TRBJ2-3,-,-,TRBV7-9,CASSLAGTVTDTQYF,TGTGCCAGCAGCTTAGCCGGGACGGTCACAGATACGCAGTATTTT
TRBJ2-7,-,TRBD2,TRBV19,CASSVSSGRASYEQYF,TGTGCCAGTAGTGTATCTAGCGGGAGGGCCTCCTACGAGCAGTACTTC
TRBJ1-1,-,-,TRBV28,CASSPGAMGRDTEAFF,TGTGCCAGCAGTCCCGGTGCGATGGGGAGGGACACTGAAGCTTTCTTT
TRBJ1-2,-,-,TRBV19,CASQGRQGGPQANYGYTF,TGTGCCAGCCAGGGTAGGCAGGGAGGACCCCAAGCTAACTATGGCTACACCTTC
TRBJ1-1,-,-,TRBV30,CAWSRVAEAFF,TGTGCCTGGAGTAGGGTTGCTGAAGCTTTCTTT
TRBJ1-2,-,TRBD1,TRBV2,CASSLRDSRLLTF,TGTGCCAGCAGTCTACGGGACAGTCGGCTCCTCACCTTC
TRBJ2-2,-,TRBD2,TRBV5-4,CASSSGLEGHGELFF,TGTGCCAGCAGCTCCGGACTAGAGGGGCACGGGGAGCTGTTTTTT
TRBJ1-2,-,TRBD1,TRBV6-6,CASTFSGQIHGYTF,TGTGCCAGCACTTTCTCGGGACAGATCCATGGCTACACCTTC
TRBJ2-1,-,-,TRBV1,CTSSRRGRLPFF,TGCACCAGCAGCCGCCGGGGGCGACTACCGTTCTTC
TRBJ2-5,-,TRBD1,TRBV27,CASSSATGAQETQYF,TGTGCCAGCAGTTCGGCGACAGGGGCGCAAGAGACCCAGTACTTC
TRBJ2-2,once,TRBD2,TRBV10-3,CAISDLGQGLAGPTGELFF,TGTGCCATCAGTGACCTGGGACAGGGACTAGCGGGACCTACCGGGGAGCTGTTTTTT
TRBJ1-5,-,-,TRBV18,CASSLTGGRGQPQHF,TGTGCCAGCTCCCTAACCGGGGGGAGAGGGCAGCCCCAGCATTTT
TRBJ1-5,-,-,TRBV19,CASSIRENSNQPQHF,TGTGCCAGTAGTATCCGGGAGAACAGCAATCAGCCCCAGCATTTT
TRBJ2-3,-,TRBD2,TRBV18,CASSRERAGVDTQYF,TGTGCCAGCTCACGTGAAAGAGCGGGAGTAGATACGCAGTATTTT
TRBJ2-7,-,TRBD1,TRBV6-1,CASSEVGTDSYEQYF,TGTGCCAGCAGTGAGGTGGGGACAGACTCCTACGAGCAGTACTTC
TRBJ2-7,-,-,TRBV11-1,CASSLLRRASYEQYF,TGTGCCAGCAGCTTATTGAGACGGGCCTCCTACGAGCAGTACTTC
TRBJ2-5,-,TRBD2,TRBV7-9,CASSSPSGGIFETQYF,TGTGCCAGCAGCTCACCCAGCGGGGGGATCTTCGAGACCCAGTACTTC
TRBJ2-7,once,-,TRBV7-9,CASSFWGGSHYEQYF,TGTGCCAGCAGCTTCTGGGGGGGCAGCCACTACGAGCAGTACTTC
TRBJ1-5,-,-,TRBV4-1,CASSQVRSSNQPQHF,TGCGCCAGCAGCCAAGTGAGGTCCAGCAATCAGCCCCAGCATTTT
TRBJ2-2,-,TRBD1,TRBV4-2,CASWDRTNTGELFF,TGTGCCAGCTGGGACAGAACCAACACCGGGGAGCTGTTTTTT
TRBJ2-3,-,TRBD2,TRBV11-2,CASSLGLAERTDTQYF,TGTGCCAGCAGCCTCGGACTAGCGGAGCGCACAGATACGCAGTATTTT